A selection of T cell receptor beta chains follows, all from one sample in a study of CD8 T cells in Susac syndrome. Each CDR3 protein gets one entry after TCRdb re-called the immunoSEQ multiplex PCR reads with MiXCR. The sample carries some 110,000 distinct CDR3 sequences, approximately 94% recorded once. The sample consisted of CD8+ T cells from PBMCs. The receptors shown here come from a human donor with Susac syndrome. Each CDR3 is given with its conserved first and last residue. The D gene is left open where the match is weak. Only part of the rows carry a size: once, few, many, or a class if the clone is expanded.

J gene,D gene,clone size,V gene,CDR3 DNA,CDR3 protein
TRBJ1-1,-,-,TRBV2,TGTGCCAGCAGTGTCTTCACAGGAAACATGAACACTGAAGCTTTCTTT,CASSVFTGNMNTEAFF
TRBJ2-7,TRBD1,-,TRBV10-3,TGTGCCATCAGTGGGGACAGATACGAGCAGTACTTC,CAISGDRYEQYF
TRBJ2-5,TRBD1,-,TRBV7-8,TGTGCCAGCAGCCCAACAGGGGGAGAGACCCAGTACTTC,CASSPTGGETQYF
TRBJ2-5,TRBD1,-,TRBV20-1,TGCAGTGCTAGGGACAGGGGGTTCGGGGAGACCCAGTACTTC,CSARDRGFGETQYF
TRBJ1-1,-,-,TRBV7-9,TGTGCCAGCAGCCCCGTCGCAGGCGGGCCGGCTGAAGCTTTCTTT,CASSPVAGGPAEAFF
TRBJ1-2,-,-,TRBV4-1,TGCGCCAGCAGCCAAAGTCCCAGGGAGATCTATGGCTACACCTTC,CASSQSPREIYGYTF
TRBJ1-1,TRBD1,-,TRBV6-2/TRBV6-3,TGTGCCAGCGCCAACCCGGGACAGGGGTTAAGTGCTGAAGCTTTCTTT,CASANPGQGLSAEAFF
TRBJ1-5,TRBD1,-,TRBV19,TGTGCCAGTAGTCTTCAGGACAGGGCCCTCGGTCAGCCCCAGCATTTT,CASSLQDRALGQPQHF
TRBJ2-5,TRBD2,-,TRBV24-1,TGTGCCACCAGTGAGGGCGGGGGGCCAGAGACCCAGTACTTC,CATSEGGGPETQYF
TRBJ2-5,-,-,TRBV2,TGTGCCAGCAGTGAATCGGAGACCCAGTACTTC,CASSESETQYF
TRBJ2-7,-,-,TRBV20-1,TGCAGCTGTACAGGGACCGAGAGAGTCTACGAGCAGTACTTC,CSCTGTERVYEQYF
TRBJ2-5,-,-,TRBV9,TGTGCCAGCAGTGCGTACCAGACCCCGGAGACCCAGTACTTC,CASSAYQTPETQYF
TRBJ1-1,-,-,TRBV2,TGTGCCAGCAGTGAATTGGGACAAAGCACTGCGGAAGCTTTCTTT,CASSELGQSTAEAFF
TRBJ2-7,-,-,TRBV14,TGTGCCAGCAGCCAAGACGGGACGGCTTCCTACGAGCAGTACTTC,CASSQDGTASYEQYF
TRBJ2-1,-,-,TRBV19,TGTGCCAGTAGCTTAGCCGTTAGCTCCTACAATGAGCAGTTCTTC,CASSLAVSSYNEQFF
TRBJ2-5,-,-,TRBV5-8,TGTGCGGGGGGCCAAGAGACCCAGTACTTC,CAGGQETQYF
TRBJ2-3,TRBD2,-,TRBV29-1,TGCAGCGTTGAGGGGCGGGGGAGAGTAGATACGCAGTATTTT,CSVEGRGRVDTQYF
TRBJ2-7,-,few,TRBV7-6,TGTGCCAGCAGCCCCTCAGGGGACGAGCAGTACTTC,CASSPSGDEQYF
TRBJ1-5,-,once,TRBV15,TGTGCCACCAGCAGAGGGCTGGTTTATAGCAATCAGCCCCAGCATTTT,CATSRGLVYSNQPQHF
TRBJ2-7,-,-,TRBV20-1,TGCAGTGCTAGAAACAGCGTAAGCTCCTACGAGCAGTACTTC,CSARNSVSSYEQYF
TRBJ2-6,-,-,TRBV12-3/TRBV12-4,TGTGCCAGCAGCCTCGCCAGATCGAGGGGGGCCAACGTCCTGACTTTC,CASSLARSRGANVLTF
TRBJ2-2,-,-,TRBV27,TGTGCCAGCAGTTCCCTTGTTGTGGGGGGAGCCGGGGAGCTGTTTTTT,CASSSLVVGGAGELFF
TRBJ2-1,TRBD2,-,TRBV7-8,TGTGCCAGCAGCTTAGAAGCGGGGGAAGTGAACAATGAGCAGTTCTTC,CASSLEAGEVNNEQFF
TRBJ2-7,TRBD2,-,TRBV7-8,TGTGCCAGCAGCATAGTCGTCGGGAGGGAGGTGCAGTACTTC,CASSIVVGREVQYF
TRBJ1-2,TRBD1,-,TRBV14,TGTGCCAGCAGCCAGGATGGGACAGCACTATGGGGCTACACCTTC,CASSQDGTALWGYTF
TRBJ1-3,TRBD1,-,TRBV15,TGTGCCACCAAAGCACAGGGGACCGGAAACACCATATATTTT,CATKAQGTGNTIYF
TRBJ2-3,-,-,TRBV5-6,TGTGCCAGCAGGGATTCGCAGGAAGATACGCAGTATTTT,CASRDSQEDTQYF
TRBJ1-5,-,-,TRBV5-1,TGCGCCAGCAGCCTTGGGGACACCAATCAGCCCCAGCATTTT,CASSLGDTNQPQHF
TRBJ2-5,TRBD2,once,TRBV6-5,TGTGCCAGCAGTTACTCGACTAGCGGGGTAGAGACCCAGTACTTC,CASSYSTSGVETQYF
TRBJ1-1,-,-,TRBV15,TGTGCCACCAGCAGACTGACAGTTAACACTGAAGCTTTCTTT,CATSRLTVNTEAFF
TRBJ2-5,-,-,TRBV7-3,TGTGCCAGCAGCTTAATCGGAGGTGGGGGCCAAGAGACCCAGTACTTC,CASSLIGGGGQETQYF
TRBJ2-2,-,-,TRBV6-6,TGTGCCAGCAGTTACTTTCGCGCCTCGAACACCGGGGAGCTGTTTTTT,CASSYFRASNTGELFF
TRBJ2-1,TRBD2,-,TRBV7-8,TGTGCCAGCAGGTGGACTAGCGGGGGTCGGTACAATGAGCAGTTCTTC,CASRWTSGGRYNEQFF
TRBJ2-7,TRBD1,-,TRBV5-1,TGCGCCAGCGCCCCAGAGACAGGGATGGGCGACGAGCAGTACTTC,CASAPETGMGDEQYF